A selection of T cell receptor beta chains follows, all from one sample in a study of blood T cells in healthy people across ages. TCRdb reprocessed the 5' RACE reads via MiXCR and lists one record per CDR3 protein. The table has about 760,000 distinct CDR3 sequences, around 50% seen once. Sequences were obtained from blood. Receptor source: a man aged 35-49 years in good health. The CDR3 runs from the conserved cysteine through the conserved F or W. D genes are given only for firm matches. A clone size is listed for some rows: how often the clone was seen (once, few, many), or a class if it is expanded.

J: TRBJ2-5; D: NA; size: NA; V: TRBV28; DNA: TGTGCCAGCAGCCCCTTTCGGGGGGCTCCTCAAGAGACCCAGTATTTC; CDR3: CASSPFRGAPQETQYF
J: TRBJ2-1; D: NA; size: NA; V: TRBV4-1; DNA: TGCGCCAGCCTGGTTGCTCGGGACGTTTACTCCTACAATGAGCAGTTCTTC; CDR3: CASLVARDVYSYNEQFF
J: TRBJ2-3; D: NA; size: NA; V: TRBV20-1; DNA: TGCAGTGCCGAACCGACTAGATACACAGATACGCAGTATTTT; CDR3: CSAEPTRYTDTQYF
J: TRBJ2-3; D: NA; size: NA; V: TRBV19; DNA: TGTGCCAGTAGTATGAGTGCCTACACAGATACGCAGTATTTT; CDR3: CASSMSAYTDTQYF
J: TRBJ2-7; D: NA; size: few; V: TRBV7-2; DNA: TGTGCCAGCAGCTTAGCGGGCAGAGGAGCCTACGAGCAGTACTTC; CDR3: CASSLAGRGAYEQYF
J: TRBJ2-1; D: NA; size: many; V: TRBV20-1; DNA: TGCAGTGCTAGAGATATGGCCTCCTACAATGAGCAGTTCTTC; CDR3: CSARDMASYNEQFF
J: TRBJ2-3; D: TRBD1; size: once; V: TRBV9; DNA: TGTGCCAGCAGCGTTTCAGGGACAGTCCTTTCCACAGATACGCAGTATTTT; CDR3: CASSVSGTVLSTDTQYF
J: TRBJ2-3; D: TRBD1; size: NA; V: TRBV5-1; DNA: TGCGCCAGCACGGGACAGGGGGTAGATACGCAGTATTTT; CDR3: CASTGQGVDTQYF
J: TRBJ1-2; D: TRBD1; size: few; V: TRBV27; DNA: TGTGCCAGCAGGGGGGGACAGGGGAAGAACTATGGCTACACCTTC; CDR3: CASRGGQGKNYGYTF
J: TRBJ1-1; D: NA; size: once; V: TRBV11-3; DNA: TGTGCCAGCAGCGTTTCATCAGGGGAGAACACTGAAGCTTTCTTT; CDR3: CASSVSSGENTEAFF
J: TRBJ2-5; D: NA; size: few; V: TRBV6-1; DNA: TGTGCCAGTACTATGGGGGAGGTAAAGACCCAGTACTTC; CDR3: CASTMGEVKTQYF
J: TRBJ2-3; D: TRBD2; size: NA; V: TRBV9; DNA: TGTGCCAGCAGTCAGAGAATGGGCGGGAGGACGACTCCGGATACGCAGTATTTT; CDR3: CASSQRMGGRTTPDTQYF
J: TRBJ2-7; D: TRBD2; size: NA; V: TRBV2; DNA: TGTGCCAGCAGGACTAGCGGGAGAGGGTACGAGCAGTACTTC; CDR3: CASRTSGRGYEQYF
J: TRBJ1-1; D: NA; size: NA; V: TRBV29-1; DNA: TGCAGCGTTGAAGATGCAGGGCTTGAAGCTTTCTTT; CDR3: CSVEDAGLEAFF
J: TRBJ2-7; D: TRBD2; size: few; V: TRBV28; DNA: TGTGCCAGCAGTCCCCCCTCTAGCGGGAATAGGTACGAGCAGTACTTC; CDR3: CASSPPSSGNRYEQYF
J: TRBJ2-1; D: NA; size: NA; V: TRBV7-2; DNA: TGTGCCAGCAGCTTAGACCGAAATGAGCAGTTCTTC; CDR3: CASSLDRNEQFF
J: TRBJ1-4; D: TRBD1; size: NA; V: TRBV4-3; DNA: TGCGCCAGCAGCCAAGGGGACAGAAATAATGAAAAACTGTTTTTT; CDR3: CASSQGDRNNEKLFF
J: TRBJ2-3; D: TRBD2; size: NA; V: TRBV11-2; DNA: TGTGCCAGCAGCTTAGCGGGCGGGAGATCGGATACGCAGTATTTT; CDR3: CASSLAGGRSDTQYF
J: TRBJ2-3; D: TRBD1; size: NA; V: TRBV5-1; DNA: TGCGCCAGCAGCACCCCAGGGGGTGGTGATACGCAGTATTTT; CDR3: CASSTPGGGDTQYF
J: TRBJ2-3; D: TRBD2; size: NA; V: TRBV10-3; DNA: TGTGCCATCAGTGTAGCGGGGGAGCCAACCACGGATACGCAGTATTTT; CDR3: CAISVAGEPTTDTQYF
J: TRBJ2-1; D: TRBD1; size: NA; V: TRBV5-1; DNA: TGCGCCAGCAGCTTGCGTACCGGGACAGGGGGCCACAATGAGCAGTTCTTC; CDR3: CASSLRTGTGGHNEQFF
J: TRBJ1-5; D: TRBD1; size: once; V: TRBV20-1; DNA: TGCAGTGCTAGCCCCGACAGGGGGCCTTTTGGCAATCAGCCCCAGCATTTT; CDR3: CSASPDRGPFGNQPQHF
J: TRBJ2-3; D: NA; size: few; V: TRBV7-3; DNA: TGTGCCAGCAGCTTAGATCCCGGAGCAGATACGCAGTATTTT; CDR3: CASSLDPGADTQYF
J: TRBJ2-5; D: TRBD1; size: NA; V: TRBV7-2; DNA: TGTGCCAGCAGCCGAGGACAGGAGAAGACCCAGTACTTC; CDR3: CASSRGQEKTQYF
J: TRBJ2-7; D: NA; size: NA; V: TRBV15; DNA: TGTGCCACATCCTGGACGTCTGGCGCCGAGCAGTACTTC; CDR3: CATSWTSGAEQYF
J: TRBJ2-3; D: TRBD1; size: NA; V: TRBV5-1; DNA: TGCGCCAGCAGCTTGGGGAACTTCGGGACAGCAACAGATACGCAGTATTTT; CDR3: CASSLGNFGTATDTQYF
J: TRBJ1-5; D: NA; size: NA; V: TRBV27; DNA: TGTGCCAGTAAATCTGGGGAAGGGGATAGCAATCGGCCCCAGCATTTT; CDR3: CASKSGEGDSNRPQHF
J: TRBJ2-1; D: NA; size: NA; V: TRBV7-3; DNA: TGTGCCAGCAGCCAAGGGTGGGGGAATGAGCAGTTCTTC; CDR3: CASSQGWGNEQFF
J: TRBJ2-5; D: NA; size: NA; V: TRBV4-1; DNA: TGCGCCAGCAGCCGAGACCTTGGGACCTTCCAAGAGACCCAGTACTTC; CDR3: CASSRDLGTFQETQYF
J: TRBJ2-3; D: TRBD2; size: NA; V: TRBV7-3; DNA: TGTGCCAGCAGCTTTAGACTAGCGGGAGTTTTAGATACGCAGTATTTT; CDR3: CASSFRLAGVLDTQYF
J: TRBJ2-1; D: NA; size: NA; V: TRBV6-5; DNA: TGTGCCAGCAGTTTCCATCCGACACCTGATTACAATGAGCAGTTCTTC; CDR3: CASSFHPTPDYNEQFF
J: TRBJ1-6; D: NA; size: NA; V: TRBV7-2; DNA: TGTGCCAGCAGCTTAGGGGGAGAGGGGTCACCCCTCCACTTT; CDR3: CASSLGGEGSPLHF
J: TRBJ1-2; D: TRBD1; size: few; V: TRBV29-1; DNA: TGCAGCGTCGGGGACAGGGGTTACTATGGCTACACCTTC; CDR3: CSVGDRGYYGYTF
J: TRBJ2-7; D: NA; size: NA; V: TRBV27; DNA: TGTGCCAGCAGACCAGACACTTTCCACGAGCAGTACTTC; CDR3: CASRPDTFHEQYF
J: TRBJ2-1; D: TRBD2; size: NA; V: TRBV7-2; DNA: TGTGCCAGCTCAAGTGCCAGCGGGGCCAATGCCCCCGAGCAGTTCTTC; CDR3: CASSSASGANAPEQFF
J: TRBJ2-7; D: TRBD2; size: NA; V: TRBV6-6; DNA: TGTGCCAGCAGTCACAATAGCGGGGGGGCCGTCAACGAGCAGTACTTC; CDR3: CASSHNSGGAVNEQYF
J: TRBJ2-1; D: TRBD2; size: few; V: TRBV7-9; DNA: TGTGCCAGCAGGACGGGACTAGGGTATGAGCAGTTCTTC; CDR3: CASRTGLGYEQFF
J: TRBJ2-7; D: NA; size: NA; V: TRBV10-3; DNA: TGTGCCATCACAGCAGGGACCCTGTCCTACGAGCAGTACTTC; CDR3: CAITAGTLSYEQYF
J: TRBJ2-7; D: TRBD1; size: NA; V: TRBV28; DNA: TGTGCCAGCAGAACGCCGGGACAGGGCTACGAGCAGTACTTC; CDR3: CASRTPGQGYEQYF
J: TRBJ2-1; D: NA; size: NA; V: TRBV29-1; DNA: TGCAGCGTTGACGGCTCCGGACTTCCATTCGATGAGCAGTTCTTC; CDR3: CSVDGSGLPFDEQFF
J: TRBJ2-1; D: NA; size: NA; V: TRBV5-1; DNA: TGCGCCAGCAGCTTAAGCTTCGCCCCCCTATCGGAGTACAATGAGCAGTTCTTC; CDR3: CASSLSFAPLSEYNEQFF
J: TRBJ2-1; D: TRBD1; size: NA; V: TRBV29-1; DNA: TGCAGCGTGGGACAGGGGGACGGGGACAATGAGCAGTTCTTC; CDR3: CSVGQGDGDNEQFF
J: TRBJ1-2; D: NA; size: NA; V: TRBV29-1; DNA: TGCAGCGTTACGTGGAGTTCCCGGGGGTATGGCTACACCTTC; CDR3: CSVTWSSRGYGYTF
J: TRBJ2-2; D: NA; size: NA; V: TRBV15; DNA: TGTGCCACCAGCAGAGGGGGCGGCGGGGAGCTGTTTTTT; CDR3: CATSRGGGGELFF
J: TRBJ2-7; D: TRBD1; size: once; V: TRBV28; DNA: TGTGCCAGCAGTACCAGGACAGGGGTACCCTACGAGCAGTACTTC; CDR3: CASSTRTGVPYEQYF
J: TRBJ2-1; D: NA; size: few; V: TRBV7-2; DNA: TGTGCCAGCAGCTGGACACAGGAAAATGAGCAGTTCTTC; CDR3: CASSWTQENEQFF
J: TRBJ2-1; D: TRBD2; size: NA; V: TRBV5-1; DNA: TGCGCCAGCAGCCTAAAGACTAGCCTGATCTCCTACAATGAGCAGTTCTTC; CDR3: CASSLKTSLISYNEQFF
J: TRBJ2-5; D: NA; size: NA; V: TRBV2; DNA: TGTGCCAGCAGTGTCCCAAAAGAGACCCAGTACTTC; CDR3: CASSVPKETQYF
J: TRBJ2-7; D: TRBD2; size: NA; V: TRBV6-6; DNA: TGTGCCAGCAGACCCGGGACTACCCTCCTACGAGAGCAGTACTTC; CDR3: CASRPGTTLLREQYF
J: TRBJ2-7; D: NA; size: NA; V: TRBV6-1; DNA: TGTGCCAGCAGTGAACGGACGGGCCATTACGAGCAGTACTTC; CDR3: CASSERTGHYEQYF